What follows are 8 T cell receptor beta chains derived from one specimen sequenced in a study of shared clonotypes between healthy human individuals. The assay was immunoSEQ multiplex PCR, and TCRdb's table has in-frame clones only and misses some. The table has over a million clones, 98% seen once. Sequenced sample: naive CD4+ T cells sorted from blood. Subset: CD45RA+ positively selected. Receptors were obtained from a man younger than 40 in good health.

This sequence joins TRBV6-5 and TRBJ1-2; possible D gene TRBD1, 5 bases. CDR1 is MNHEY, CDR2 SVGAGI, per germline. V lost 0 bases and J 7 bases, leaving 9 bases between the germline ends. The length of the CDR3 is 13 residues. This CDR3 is CASSYSGDFGYTF. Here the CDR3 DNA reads TGTGCCAGCAGTTACTCCGGGGACTTTGGCTACACCTTC.

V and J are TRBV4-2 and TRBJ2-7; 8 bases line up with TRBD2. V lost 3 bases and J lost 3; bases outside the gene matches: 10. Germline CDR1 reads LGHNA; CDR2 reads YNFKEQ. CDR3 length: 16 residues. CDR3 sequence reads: CASSQGSGTRDYEQYF. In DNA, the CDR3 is TGTGCCAGCAGCCAGGGCTCCGGGACTAGAGACTACGAGCAGTACTTC.

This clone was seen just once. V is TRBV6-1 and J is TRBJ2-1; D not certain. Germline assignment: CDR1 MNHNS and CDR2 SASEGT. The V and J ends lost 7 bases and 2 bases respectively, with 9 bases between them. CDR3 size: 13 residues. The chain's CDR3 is CASTASPYNEQFF. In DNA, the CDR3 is TGTGCCAGCACGGCTAGTCCCTACAATGAGCAGTTCTTC.

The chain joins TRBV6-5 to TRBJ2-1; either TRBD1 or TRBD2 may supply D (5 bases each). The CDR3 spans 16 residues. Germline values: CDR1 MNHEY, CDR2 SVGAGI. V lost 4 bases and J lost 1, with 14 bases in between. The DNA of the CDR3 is TGTGCCAGCAGTTTCGACCTGGGGGAGTCCTACAATGAGCAGTTCTTC. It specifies CASSFDLGESYNEQFF.

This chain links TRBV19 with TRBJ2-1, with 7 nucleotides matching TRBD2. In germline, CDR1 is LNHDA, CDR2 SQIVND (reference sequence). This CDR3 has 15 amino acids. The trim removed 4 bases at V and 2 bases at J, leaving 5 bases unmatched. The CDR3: CASSNYRGAYNEQFF. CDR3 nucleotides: TGTGCCAGTAGTAATTACCGGGGGGCCTACAATGAGCAGTTCTTC.

CDR3 sequence (DNA): TGTGCCAGCAGCCAATTCAGTTCCTACGAGCAGTACTTC. Translated: CASSQFSSYEQYF. The gene calls are TRBV14 and TRBJ2-7; no clear D. Germline-derived CDR1 and CDR2 are SGHDN and FVKESK. Trimming cost V 2 bases and J 1 base, with 6 bases left between them. The CDR3 contains 13 residues.

CDR3 protein: CASSFCVGLLRCEQYF. The CDR3 DNA sequence: TGTGCCAGCAGTTTCTGCGTAGGGTTATTACGCTGCGAGCAGTACTTC. The chain employs TRBV28 and TRBJ2-7; D gene ambiguous. The germline gives CDR1 MDHEN, CDR2 SYDVKM. This CDR3 has 16 amino acids. With 3 bases removed from V and 6 bases from J, the gap between germline ends came to 21 bases.

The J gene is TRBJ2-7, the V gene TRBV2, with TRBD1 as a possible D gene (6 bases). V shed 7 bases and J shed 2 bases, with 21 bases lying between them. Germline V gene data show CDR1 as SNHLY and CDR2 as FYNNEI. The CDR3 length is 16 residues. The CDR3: CASTFGDTRLTYEQYF. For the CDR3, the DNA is TGTGCCAGCACCTTCGGGGACACCCGGTTGACCTACGAGCAGTACTTC. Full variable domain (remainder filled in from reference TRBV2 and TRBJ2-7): EPEVTQTPSHQVTQMGQEVILRCVPISNHLYFYWYRQILGQKVEFLVSFYNNEISEKSEIFDDQFSVERPDGSNFTLKIRSTKLEDSAMYFCASTFGDTRLTYEQYFGPGTRLTVT.